This T cell receptor beta chain comes out of a study of T cells expressing NK-cell markers. TCRdb re-called the 5' RACE reads; every CDR3 protein appears as one record, without DNA. This sample's table has over 100,000 distinct CDR3 sequences. The sample comprised blood T cells: a sorted CD56 or NKG2C T cell subset, CD4+ or CD8+ T cells, or bulk PBMC T cells (not recorded which). The source of this sequence is a woman aged 18 to 75 in good health.

The CDR3 region is CASSVGGMGEQFF. This sequence joins TRBV9 and TRBJ2-1. Germline assignment: CDR1 SGDLS and CDR2 YYNGEE. The CDR3 consists of 13 residues.